This T cell receptor beta chain was recovered during a study of shared clonotypes between healthy human individuals. The CDR3 covers 16 residues. Trimming removed 1 base from V and 5 bases from J, with 17 bases in between. Per the germline V gene, CDR1 is KGHSH and CDR2 is LQKENI. Profiling relied on immunoSEQ multiplex PCR, and the TCRdb table lists in-frame clones only, not all of them. The sample lists 2 million to 2.5 million clones, approximately 95% seen once, with about 0.39% in the top ten. The clonotype originates from a young man in good health. Some clones in this sample may be carry-over from other donors' samples. Sequenced sample: naive CD4+ T cells from PBMCs. Subset meaning: CD45RA+ positively selected. The chain employs TRBV18 and TRBJ1-2, with a weak D call TRBD1 (6 bases). CDR3 residues: CASSPRQGYDIYGYTF. As DNA, the CDR3 is TGTGCCAGCTCACCACGCCAGGGGTATGATATTTATGGCTACACCTTC.